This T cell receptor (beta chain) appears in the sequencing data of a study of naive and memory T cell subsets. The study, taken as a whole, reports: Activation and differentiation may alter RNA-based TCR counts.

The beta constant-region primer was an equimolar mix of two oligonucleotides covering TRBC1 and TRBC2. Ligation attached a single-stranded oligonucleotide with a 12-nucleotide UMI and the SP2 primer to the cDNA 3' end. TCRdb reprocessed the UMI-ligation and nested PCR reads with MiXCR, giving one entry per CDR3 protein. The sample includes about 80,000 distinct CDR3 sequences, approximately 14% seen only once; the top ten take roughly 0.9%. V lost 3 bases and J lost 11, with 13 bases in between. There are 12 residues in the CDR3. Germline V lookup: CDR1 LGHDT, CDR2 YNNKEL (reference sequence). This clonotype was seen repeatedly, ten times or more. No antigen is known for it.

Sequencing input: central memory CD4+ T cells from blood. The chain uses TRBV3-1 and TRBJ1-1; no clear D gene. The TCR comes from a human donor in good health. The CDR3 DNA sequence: TGTGCCAGCAGCCAGGCCGACGTTGGGGCTTTCTTT. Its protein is CASSQADVGAFF.